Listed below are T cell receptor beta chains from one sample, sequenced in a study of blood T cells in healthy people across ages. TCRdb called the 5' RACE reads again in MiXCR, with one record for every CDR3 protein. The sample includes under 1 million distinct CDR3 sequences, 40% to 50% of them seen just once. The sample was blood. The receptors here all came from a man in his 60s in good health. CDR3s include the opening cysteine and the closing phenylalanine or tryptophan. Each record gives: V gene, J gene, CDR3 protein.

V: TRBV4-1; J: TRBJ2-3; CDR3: CASSQEPLGGTDTQYF
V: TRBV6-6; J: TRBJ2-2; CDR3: CASSTSGITGELFF
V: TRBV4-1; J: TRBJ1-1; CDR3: CASSQYQRLNTEAFF
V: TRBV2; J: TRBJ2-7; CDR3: CASTTPGTSGGYNEQYF
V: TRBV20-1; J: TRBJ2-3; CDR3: CSARVGGPDTQYF
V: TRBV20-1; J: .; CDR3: CSASTGLGTQYF
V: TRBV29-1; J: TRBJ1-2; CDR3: CSVPETGTRNYGYTF
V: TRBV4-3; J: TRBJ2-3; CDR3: CASSLQPGGLDTQYF
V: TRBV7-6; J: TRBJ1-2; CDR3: CASSAQGSGDGYTF
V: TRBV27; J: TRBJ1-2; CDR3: CASSEQGAIGYGYTF
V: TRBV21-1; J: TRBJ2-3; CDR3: CASSKDRVGNTQYF
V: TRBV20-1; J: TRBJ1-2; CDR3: CSAPIMRNYGYTF
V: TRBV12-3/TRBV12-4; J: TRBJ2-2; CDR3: CASSRTGGSTGELFF
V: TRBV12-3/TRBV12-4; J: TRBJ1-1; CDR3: CASSFIGGSLAFF
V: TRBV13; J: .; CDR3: CASSVRDSQETQYF
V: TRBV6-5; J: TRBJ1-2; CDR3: CASTTTGNYGYTF
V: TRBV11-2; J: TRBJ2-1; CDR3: CASSAGLAGGSYEQFF
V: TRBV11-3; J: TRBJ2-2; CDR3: CASSSSFGTENTGELFF
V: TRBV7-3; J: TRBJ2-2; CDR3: CASSLFSGTTGELFF
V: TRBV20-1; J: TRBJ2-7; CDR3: CSARDSGGSYEQYF
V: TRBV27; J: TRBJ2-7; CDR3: CASSSLTGNNPPYEQYF
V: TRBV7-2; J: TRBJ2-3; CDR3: CASSLGSFVDTQYF
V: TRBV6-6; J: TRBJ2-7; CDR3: CASSENSGGAYEQYF
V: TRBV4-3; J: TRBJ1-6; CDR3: CASSQGDSRFLHF
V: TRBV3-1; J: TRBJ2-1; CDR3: CASSQDRTGGEFF
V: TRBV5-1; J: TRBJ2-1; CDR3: CASSFSGDSYNEQFF
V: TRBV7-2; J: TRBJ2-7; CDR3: CASSLGSGTGGFEQYF
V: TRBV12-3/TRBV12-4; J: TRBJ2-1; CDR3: CASSGDGVEGATSYNEQFF
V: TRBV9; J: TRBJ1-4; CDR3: CASSEGQASVEKLFF
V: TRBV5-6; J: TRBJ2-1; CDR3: CASSLGLAGVRFF
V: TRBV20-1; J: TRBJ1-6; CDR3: CSATYGGLGSPLHF
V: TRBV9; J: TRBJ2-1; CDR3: CASSRGGDEQFF
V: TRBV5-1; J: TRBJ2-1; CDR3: CASSLDRYNEQFF
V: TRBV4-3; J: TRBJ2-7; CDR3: CASSQDFKSYEQYF
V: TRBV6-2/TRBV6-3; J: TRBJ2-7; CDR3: CASSFAGANEQYF
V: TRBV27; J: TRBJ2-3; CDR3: CASSLSIQLSTDTQYF
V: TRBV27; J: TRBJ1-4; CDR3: CASSTVGHEKLFF
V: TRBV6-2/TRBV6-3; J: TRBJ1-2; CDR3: CASTPRPGNDGYTF
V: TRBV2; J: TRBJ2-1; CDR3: CASSESGDNEQFF
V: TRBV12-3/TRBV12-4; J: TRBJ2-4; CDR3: CASSLGGTLAKNIQYF